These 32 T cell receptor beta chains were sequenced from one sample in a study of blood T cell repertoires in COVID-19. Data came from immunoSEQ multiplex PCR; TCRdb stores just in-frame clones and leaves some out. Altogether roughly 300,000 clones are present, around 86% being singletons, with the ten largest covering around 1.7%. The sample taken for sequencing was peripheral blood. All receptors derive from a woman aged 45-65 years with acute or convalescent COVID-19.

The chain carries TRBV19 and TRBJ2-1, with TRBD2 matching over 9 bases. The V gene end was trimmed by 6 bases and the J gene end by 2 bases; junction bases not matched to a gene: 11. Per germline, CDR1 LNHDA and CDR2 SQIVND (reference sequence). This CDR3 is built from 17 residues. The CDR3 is CASSHISGSEAYNEQFF. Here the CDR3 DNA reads TGTGCCAGTAGCCACATTAGCGGGAGTGAGGCCTACAATGAGCAGTTCTTC.

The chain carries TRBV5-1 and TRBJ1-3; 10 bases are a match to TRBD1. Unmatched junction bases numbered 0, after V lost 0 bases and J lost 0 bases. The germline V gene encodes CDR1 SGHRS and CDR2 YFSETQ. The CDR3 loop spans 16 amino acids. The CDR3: CASSLGTGGSGNTIYF. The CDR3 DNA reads TGCGCCAGCAGCTTGGGGACAGGGGGCTCTGGAAACACCATATATTTT.

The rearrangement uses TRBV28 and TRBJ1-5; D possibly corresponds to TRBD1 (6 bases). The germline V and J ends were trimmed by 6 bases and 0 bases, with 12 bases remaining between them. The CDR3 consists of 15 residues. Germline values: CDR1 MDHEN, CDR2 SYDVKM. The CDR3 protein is CASRSGGYSNQPQHF. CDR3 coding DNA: TGTGCCAGCAGGAGCGGGGGCTATAGCAATCAGCCCCAGCATTTT.

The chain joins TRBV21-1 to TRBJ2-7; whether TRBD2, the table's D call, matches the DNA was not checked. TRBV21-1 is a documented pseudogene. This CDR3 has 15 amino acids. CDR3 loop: CASSTGGESSYEQYF. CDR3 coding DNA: TGTGCCAGCAGCACTGGAGGGGAGAGCTCCTACGAGCAGTACTTC.

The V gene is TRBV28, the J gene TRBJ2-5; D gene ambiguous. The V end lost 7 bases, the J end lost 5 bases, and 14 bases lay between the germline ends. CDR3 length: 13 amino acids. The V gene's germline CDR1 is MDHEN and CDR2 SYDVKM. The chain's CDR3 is CASTTSLVETQYF. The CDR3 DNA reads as TGTGCCAGCACCACAAGTCTAGTTGAGACCCAGTACTTC.

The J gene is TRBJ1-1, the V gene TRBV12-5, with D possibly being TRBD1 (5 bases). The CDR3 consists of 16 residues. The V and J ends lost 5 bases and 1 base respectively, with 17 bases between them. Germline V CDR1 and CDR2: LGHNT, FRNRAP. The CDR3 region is CASGPGSQGSNTEAFF. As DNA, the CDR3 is TGTGCTAGTGGTCCGGGTAGTCAGGGTTCGAACACTGAAGCTTTCTTT. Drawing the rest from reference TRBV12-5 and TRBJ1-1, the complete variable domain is DARVTQTPRHKVTEMGQEVTMRCQPILGHNTVFWYRQTMMQGLELLAYFRNRAPLDDSGMPKDRFSAEMPDATLATLKIQPSEPRDSAVYFCASGPGSQGSNTEAFFGQGTRLTVV.

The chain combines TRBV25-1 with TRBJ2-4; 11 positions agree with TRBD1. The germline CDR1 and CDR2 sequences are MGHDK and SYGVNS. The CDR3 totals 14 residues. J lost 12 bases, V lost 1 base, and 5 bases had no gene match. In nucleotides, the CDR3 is TGTGCCAGCAGTGAATTCGGACAGGGGGCGGCTCAGTACTTC. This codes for CASSEFGQGAAQYF.

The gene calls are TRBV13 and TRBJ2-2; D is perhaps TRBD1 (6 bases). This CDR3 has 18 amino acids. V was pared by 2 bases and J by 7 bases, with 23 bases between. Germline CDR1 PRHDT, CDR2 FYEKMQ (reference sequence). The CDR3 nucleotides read TGTGCCAGCAGCTTAATGACCCCGGGACACGGCCTAGGCGGGGAGCTGTTTTTT. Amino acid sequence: CASSLMTPGHGLGGELFF.

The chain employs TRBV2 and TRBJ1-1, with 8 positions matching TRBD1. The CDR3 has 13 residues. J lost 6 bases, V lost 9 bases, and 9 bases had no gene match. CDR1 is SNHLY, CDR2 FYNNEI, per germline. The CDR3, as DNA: TGTGCCAGTCATCAGGGGGCGCCGGCTGAAGCTTTCTTT. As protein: CASHQGAPAEAFF.

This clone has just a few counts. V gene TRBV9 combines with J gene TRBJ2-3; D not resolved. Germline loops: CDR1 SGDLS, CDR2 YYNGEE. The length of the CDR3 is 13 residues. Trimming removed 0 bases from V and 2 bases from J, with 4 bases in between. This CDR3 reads CASSVDNTDTQYF. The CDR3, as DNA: TGTGCCAGCAGCGTAGACAACACAGATACGCAGTATTTT.

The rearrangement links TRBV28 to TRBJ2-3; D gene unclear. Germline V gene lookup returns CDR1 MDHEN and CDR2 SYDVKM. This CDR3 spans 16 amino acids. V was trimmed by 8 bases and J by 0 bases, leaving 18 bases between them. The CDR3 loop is CASPCVCVTSTDTQYF. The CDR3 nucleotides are TGTGCCAGCCCTTGTGTGTGTGTGACTAGCACAGATACGCAGTATTTT.

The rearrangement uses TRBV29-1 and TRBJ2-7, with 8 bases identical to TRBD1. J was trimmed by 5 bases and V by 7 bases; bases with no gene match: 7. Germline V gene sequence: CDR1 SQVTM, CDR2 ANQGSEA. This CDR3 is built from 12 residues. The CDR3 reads CSGTGPEDEQYF. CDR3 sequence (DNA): TGCAGCGGGACAGGGCCGGAGGACGAGCAGTACTTC.

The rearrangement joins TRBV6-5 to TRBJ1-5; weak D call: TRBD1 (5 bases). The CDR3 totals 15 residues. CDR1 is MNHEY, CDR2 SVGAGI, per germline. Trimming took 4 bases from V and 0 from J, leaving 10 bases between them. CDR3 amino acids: CASSSDTPSNQPQHF. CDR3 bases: TGTGCCAGCAGTTCGGACACCCCTAGCAATCAGCCCCAGCATTTT.

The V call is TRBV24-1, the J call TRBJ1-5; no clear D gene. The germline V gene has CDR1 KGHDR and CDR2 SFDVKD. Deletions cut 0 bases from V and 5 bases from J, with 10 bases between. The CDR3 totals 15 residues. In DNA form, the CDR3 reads TGTGCCACCAGTGATTTGAAACAGAAGTATCAGCCCCAGCATTTT. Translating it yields CATSDLKQKYQPQHF.

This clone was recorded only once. In DNA, the CDR3 is TGTGCCTGTACCAAGAGAGCCACCGGGGAGCTGTTTTTT. Its translation: CACTKRATGELFF. The V call is TRBV30, the J call TRBJ2-2; D not resolved. This CDR3 is 13 amino acids long. V was shortened by 6 bases and J by 4 bases, with 12 bases between the two germline ends. Germline CDR1 and CDR2: GTSNPN and SVGIG (reference sequence). Combining the CDR3 with reference TRBV30 and TRBJ2-2 gives the whole variable domain SQTIHQWPATLVQPVGSPLSLECTVEGTSNPNLYWYRQAAGRGLQLLFYSVGIGQISSEVPQNLSASRPQDRQFILSSKKLLLSDSGFYLCACTKRATGELFFGEGSRLTVL.

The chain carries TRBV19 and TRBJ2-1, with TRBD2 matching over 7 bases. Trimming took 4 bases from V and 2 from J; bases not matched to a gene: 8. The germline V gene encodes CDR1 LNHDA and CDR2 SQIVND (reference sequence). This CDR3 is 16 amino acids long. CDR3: CASSTYSGYPYNEQFF. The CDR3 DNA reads TGTGCCAGTAGTACCTATAGCGGGTACCCCTACAATGAGCAGTTCTTC.

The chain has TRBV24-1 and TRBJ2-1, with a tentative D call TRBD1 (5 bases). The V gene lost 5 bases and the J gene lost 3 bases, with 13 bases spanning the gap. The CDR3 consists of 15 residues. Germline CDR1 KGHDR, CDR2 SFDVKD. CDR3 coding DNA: TGTGCCACCAGTGGGTATTCCCAGGGCTACAATGAGCAGTTCTTC. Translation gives CATSGYSQGYNEQFF.

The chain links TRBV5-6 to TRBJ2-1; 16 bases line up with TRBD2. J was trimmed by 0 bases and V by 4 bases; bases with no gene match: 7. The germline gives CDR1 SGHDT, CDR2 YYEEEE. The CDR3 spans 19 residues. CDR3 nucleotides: TGTGCCAGCAGCCGACCGGGACTAGCGGGAGGGACCTCCTACAATGAGCAGTTCTTC. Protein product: CASSRPGLAGGTSYNEQFF.

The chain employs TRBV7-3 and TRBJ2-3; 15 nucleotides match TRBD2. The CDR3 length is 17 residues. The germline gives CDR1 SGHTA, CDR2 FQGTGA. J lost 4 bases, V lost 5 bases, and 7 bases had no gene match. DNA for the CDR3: TGTGCCAGCAGCCCGGGACTAGCGGGAGGAGGAGCAGATACGCAGTATTTT. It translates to CASSPGLAGGGADTQYF.

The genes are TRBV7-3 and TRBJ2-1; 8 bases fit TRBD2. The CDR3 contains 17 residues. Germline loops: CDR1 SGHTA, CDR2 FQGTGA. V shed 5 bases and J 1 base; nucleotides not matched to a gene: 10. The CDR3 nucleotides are TGTGCCAGCAGCCAAAGCGGCGGGAGGACTTCCTACAATGAGCAGTTCTTC. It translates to CASSQSGGRTSYNEQFF.

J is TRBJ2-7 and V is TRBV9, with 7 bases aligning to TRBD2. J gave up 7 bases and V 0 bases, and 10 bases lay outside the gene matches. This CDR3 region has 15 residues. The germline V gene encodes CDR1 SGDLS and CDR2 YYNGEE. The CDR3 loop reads CASSVGLAPLGEQYF. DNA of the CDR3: TGTGCCAGCAGCGTAGGACTAGCTCCCCTGGGGGAGCAGTACTTC.

The CDR3 loop is CASSTSELSNYGYTF. The CDR3 bases are TGTGCCAGCAGCACCTCAGAATTATCTAACTATGGCTACACCTTC. V is TRBV9 and J is TRBJ1-2; D unclear. The CDR3 is 15 residues long. Germline V gives CDR1 SGDLS, CDR2 YYNGEE. The V end was cut by 4 bases, the J end by 0 bases, with 13 bases between.

The CDR3 sequence is CASSVFDPWATGPTDTQYF. In nucleotides, the CDR3 is TGTGCCAGCAGCGTCTTTGATCCGTGGGCGACAGGGCCCACAGATACGCAGTATTTT. The V gene is TRBV9, the J gene TRBJ2-3; 7 nucleotides align to TRBD1. V shed 2 bases, J shed 2 bases, and the junction held 17 bases outside the gene matches. Germline loops: CDR1 SGDLS, CDR2 YYNGEE. The CDR3 sequence is 19 residues long.

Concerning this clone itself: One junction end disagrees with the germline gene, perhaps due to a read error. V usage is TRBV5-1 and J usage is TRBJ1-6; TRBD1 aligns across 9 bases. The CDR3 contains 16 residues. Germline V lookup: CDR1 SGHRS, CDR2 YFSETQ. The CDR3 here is CASNLGGQGSNSPLHF. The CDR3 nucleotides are TGCGCCAGCAACTTGGGGGGACAGGGATCCAATTCACCCCTCCACTTT.

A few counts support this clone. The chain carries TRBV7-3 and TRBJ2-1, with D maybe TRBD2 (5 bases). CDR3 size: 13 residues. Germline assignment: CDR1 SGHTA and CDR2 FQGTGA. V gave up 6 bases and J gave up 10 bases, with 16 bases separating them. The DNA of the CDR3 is TGTGCCAGCAGTCTATCCGCGCGGGTGGAGCAGTTCTTC. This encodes CASSLSARVEQFF.

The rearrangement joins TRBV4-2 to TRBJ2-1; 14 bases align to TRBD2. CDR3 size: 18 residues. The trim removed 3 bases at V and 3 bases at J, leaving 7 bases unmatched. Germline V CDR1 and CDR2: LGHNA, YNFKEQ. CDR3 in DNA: TGTGCCAGCAGCCAGGGGGGACTAGCGGGAGAAATCTACAATGAGCAGTTCTTC. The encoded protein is CASSQGGLAGEIYNEQFF.

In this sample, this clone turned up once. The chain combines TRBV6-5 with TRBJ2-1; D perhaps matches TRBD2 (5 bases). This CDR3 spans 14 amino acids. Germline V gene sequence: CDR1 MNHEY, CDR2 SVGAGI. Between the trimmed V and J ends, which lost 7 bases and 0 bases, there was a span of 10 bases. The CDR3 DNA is TGTGCCAGCAAAGGAGGAACCTCCTACAATGAGCAGTTCTTC. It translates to CASKGGTSYNEQFF.

CDR3 protein: CASSLVRGGRGGDYGYTF. In DNA form, the CDR3 reads TGTGCCAGCAGCTTAGTGAGAGGGGGTAGGGGTGGGGACTATGGCTACACCTTC. This chain links TRBV7-8 with TRBJ1-2; a possible D gene is TRBD1 (6 bases). The germline V gene encodes CDR1 SGHVS and CDR2 FQNEAQ. The CDR3 covers 18 residues. V gave up 1 base and J gave up 3 bases, with 21 bases separating them.

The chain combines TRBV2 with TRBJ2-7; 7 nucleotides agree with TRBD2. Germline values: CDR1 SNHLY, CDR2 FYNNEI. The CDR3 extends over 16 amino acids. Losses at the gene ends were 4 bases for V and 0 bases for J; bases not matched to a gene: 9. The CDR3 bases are TGTGCCAGCAGTGGGCCGGGGAGGGGAGGCTCCTACGAGCAGTACTTC. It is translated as CASSGPGRGGSYEQYF.

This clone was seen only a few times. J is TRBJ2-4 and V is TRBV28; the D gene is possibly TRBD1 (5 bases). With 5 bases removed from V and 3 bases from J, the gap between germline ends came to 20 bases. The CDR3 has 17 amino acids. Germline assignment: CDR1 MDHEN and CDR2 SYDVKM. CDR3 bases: TGTGCCAGCAGTCCCCACAAGGCAGGGCTTGTCAAAAACATTCAGTACTTC. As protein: CASSPHKAGLVKNIQYF.

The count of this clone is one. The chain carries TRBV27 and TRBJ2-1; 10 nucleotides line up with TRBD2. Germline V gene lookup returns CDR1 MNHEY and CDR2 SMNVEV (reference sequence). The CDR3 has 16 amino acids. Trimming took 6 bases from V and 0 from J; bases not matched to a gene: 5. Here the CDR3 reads CASRRLAGNSYNEQFF. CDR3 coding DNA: TGTGCCAGCAGGAGACTAGCGGGCAACTCCTACAATGAGCAGTTCTTC.

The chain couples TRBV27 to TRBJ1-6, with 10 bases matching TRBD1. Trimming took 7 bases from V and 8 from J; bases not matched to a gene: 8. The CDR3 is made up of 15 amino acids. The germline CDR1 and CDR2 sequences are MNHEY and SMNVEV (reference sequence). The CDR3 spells CASKMDRGFDSPLHF. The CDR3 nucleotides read TGTGCCAGCAAAATGGACAGGGGGTTTGATTCACCCCTCCACTTT.